The 29 T cell receptor beta chains in this list originate from one sample, sequenced in a study of post-analysis software for immune sequencing data (dated by TCRdb to between 2014 and 2017). The time point tag for this specimen amounts to: second blood draw from one MS patient after hematopoietic stem cell transplantation. The library was produced with PCR. The reads were generated on an Illumina HiSeq 2500. Unique molecular identifiers were incorporated into TCR beta cDNA libraries to reduce PCR and sequencing biases. The raw public data were reprocessed by TCRdb itself: fastp quality trimming at Q25, MiXCR clonotype calling, in-frame beta chains only. Identical CDR3 protein sequences are pooled into one entry, listed with their most common genes and DNA. The sample includes roughly 150,000 distinct CDR3 sequences, with about 34% observed a single time. The ten largest clonotypes hold roughly 28% of the sample.

The sequencing used blood, collected after autologous hematopoietic stem cell transplantation. The receptors shown here come from a girl aged 10 to 17 with multiple sclerosis. Donor details come from another sample of the same person, matched by shared clones.

The chain is built from TRBV9 and TRBJ1-1; D gene ambiguous. This CDR3 has 15 residues. Trimming took off 4 bases at V and 3 bases at J, with 16 bases between the two ends. Germline V gene data show CDR1 as SGDLS and CDR2 as YYNGEE. CDR3 loop: CASSRWMGWDTEAFF. The CDR3 coding sequence is TGTGCCAGCAGCCGGTGGATGGGATGGGACACTGAAGCTTTCTTT.

This clonotype was observed a few times. The V gene is TRBV18, the J gene TRBJ2-5, with D possibly being TRBD1 (5 bases). The CDR3 length is 14 residues. Germline loops: CDR1 KGHSH, CDR2 LQKENI. Deletions cut 4 bases from V and 4 bases from J, with 13 bases between. For the CDR3, the DNA is TGTGCCAGCTCACAAGAATCAGGGCGAGAGACCCAGTACTTC. This gives the protein CASSQESGRETQYF.

J is TRBJ2-7 and V is TRBV29-1; D remains unclear. Trimming shortened V by 6 bases and J by 1 base, and 19 bases separated the two germline ends. Germline loops: CDR1 SQVTM, CDR2 ANQGSEA. This CDR3 is built from 15 residues. The CDR3: CSVAVEIGRSYEQYF. For the CDR3, the DNA is TGCAGCGTCGCTGTAGAGATCGGGCGGTCCTACGAGCAGTACTTC.

This clonotype was detected only a few times. The chain is built from TRBV28 and TRBJ2-7, with D hard to call. Germline-derived CDR1 and CDR2 are MDHEN and SYDVKM. The CDR3 runs to 11 residues. Trimming left V 6 bases short and J 10 bases short, with 13 bases between. In DNA form, the CDR3 reads TGTGCCAGCAGCTCCGTCCTCACCCAGTACTTC. This codes for CASSSVLTQYF. Together with reference TRBV28 and TRBJ2-7, the CDR3 gives the full variable domain: DVKVTQSSRYLVKRTGEKVFLECVQDMDHENMFWYRQDPGLGLRLIYFSYDVKMKEKGDIPEGYSVSREKKERFSLILESASTNQTSMYLCASSSVLTQYFGPGTRLTVT.

This clonotype appeared many times. V is TRBV5-6 and J is TRBJ2-1, with D perhaps matching TRBD2 (5 bases). Germline V gene data show CDR1 as SGHDT and CDR2 as YYEEEE. This CDR3 comprises 16 residues. Trimming pared 2 bases from V and 3 bases from J, leaving 15 bases between. CDR3 region: CASSLQLSVLYNEQFF. The CDR3 coding sequence is TGTGCCAGCAGCTTACAACTTAGCGTACTCTACAATGAGCAGTTCTTC.

This clonotype has at least ten counts. CDR3 amino acids: CATSRGGSTDTQYF. Written as DNA, the CDR3 is TGTGCCACCAGCAGAGGTGGGAGCACAGATACGCAGTATTTT. The rearrangement uses TRBV15 and TRBJ2-3; D uncertain. The CDR3 runs to 14 residues. The germline V gene has CDR1 LNHNV and CDR2 YYDKDF (reference sequence). Trimming took 1 base from V and 0 from J, leaving 5 bases between them. The whole variable domain, remainder taken from reference TRBV15 and TRBJ2-3, is DAMVIQNPRYQVTQFGKPVTLSCSQTLNHNVMYWYQQKSSQAPKLLFHYYDKDFNNEADTPDNFQSRRPNTSFCFLDIRSPGLGDTAMYLCATSRGGSTDTQYFGPGTRLTVL.

This rearrangement joins TRBV27 to TRBJ2-5; TRBD2 matches 8 bases. The J call may be wrong; the DNA end is better matched by TRBJ2-7. Germline V lookup: CDR1 MNHEY, CDR2 SMNVEV (reference sequence). The length of the CDR3 is 14 residues. The CDR3 DNA sequence: TGTGCCAGCAGTCAGCGGGAGACGCGGCGCGAGCAGTACTTC. Its translation: CASSQRETRREQYF.

This clonotype has a handful of counts. The genes are TRBV4-1 and TRBJ2-3; 10 positions match TRBD1. The CDR3 spans 15 residues. Germline V CDR1 and CDR2: MGHRA, YSYEKL. V lost 1 base, J lost 4 bases, and 2 bases stayed unmatched. In DNA form, the CDR3 reads TGCGCCAGCAGCCAAGCCGGGACAGGGGCAGATACGCAGTATTTT. Amino acid sequence: CASSQAGTGADTQYF.

This sequence joins TRBV18 and TRBJ1-1; D ambiguous. Germline CDR1 KGHSH, CDR2 LQKENI. The CDR3 is made up of 13 amino acids. Trimming shortened V by 7 bases and J by 1 base, and 10 bases separated the two germline ends. Written as DNA, the CDR3 is TGTGCCAGCTTCCAGTTGGGGAACACTGAAGCTTTCTTT. This codes for CASFQLGNTEAFF.

This clonotype showed up just a few times. The chain links TRBV12-3 or TRBV12-4 to TRBJ1-5; weak D call: TRBD1 (5 bases). Trimming shortened V by 3 bases and J by 5 bases, and 14 bases separated the two germline ends. The CDR3 extends over 15 amino acids. The CDR3 here is CASSFLGPFDQPQHF. In nucleotides, the CDR3 is TGTGCCAGCAGTTTTTTGGGGCCCTTCGATCAGCCCCAGCATTTT.

This chain uses TRBV24-1 with TRBJ2-5, with D unclear. The CDR3 extends over 12 amino acids. V was cut by 9 bases and J by 4 bases, with 11 bases left in between. The V gene's germline CDR1 is KGHDR and CDR2 SFDVKD. CDR3 bases: TGTGCCACCGGTAGGACCGGAGAGACCCAGTACTTC. Encoded protein: CATGRTGETQYF.

This clonotype came up a few times. CDR3 DNA: TGTGCCAGCAGCTTGGGCGGACTAGCACTCCCGGAGCAGTTCTTC. Encoded protein: CASSLGGLALPEQFF. The chain carries TRBV5-6 and TRBJ2-1; 8 nucleotides line up with TRBD2. With V trimmed by 0 bases and J by 10 bases, 9 bases remained unmatched. Germline CDR1 and CDR2: SGHDT and YYEEEE. This CDR3 contains 15 residues.

This clonotype was detected only once. The rearrangement links TRBV20-1 to TRBJ2-1; 16 bases map to TRBD2. CDR1 and CDR2 (germline): DFQATT, SNEGSKA (reference sequence). Trimming removed 7 bases from V and 8 bases from J; junction bases left unmatched: 11. This CDR3 comprises 16 residues. CDR3 protein: CSGGLAGGGDFYEQFF. The CDR3 DNA reads as TGCAGTGGGGGACTAGCGGGAGGGGGTGATTTCTATGAGCAGTTCTTC.

This clonotype came up a few times. The rearrangement uses TRBV5-1 and TRBJ2-1; 16 bases map to TRBD2. Trimming at V came to 4 bases and at J to 7 bases, leaving 5 bases not matched to a gene. This CDR3 comprises 16 residues. Germline V lookup: CDR1 SGHRS, CDR2 YFSETQ. The DNA of the CDR3 is TGCGCCAGCAGCCCGGAGGGACTAGCGGGAGGGAATGAGCAGTTCTTC. Translating it yields CASSPEGLAGGNEQFF.

The rearrangement joins TRBV12-3 or TRBV12-4 to TRBJ2-1, with D unresolved. V was cut by 4 bases and J by 5 bases, with 6 bases left in between. This CDR3 spans 12 amino acids. The CDR3: CASSSPDNEQFF. In DNA, the CDR3 is TGTGCCAGCAGTTCCCCAGACAATGAGCAGTTCTTC.

J is TRBJ1-2 and V is TRBV6-1; D is unresolved. The CDR3 is made up of 14 amino acids. V dropped 5 bases and J dropped 2 bases, with 12 bases sitting between them. The V gene's germline CDR1 is MNHNS and CDR2 SASEGT. The CDR3 sequence: CASSSDPRNYGYTF. The DNA for the CDR3 is TGTGCCAGCAGTTCGGACCCGCGAAACTATGGCTACACCTTC.

V is TRBV7-8 and J is TRBJ2-7, with 7 nucleotides matching TRBD2. This CDR3 comprises 16 residues. The V segment lost 0 bases and the J segment 0 bases; nucleotides outside the gene matches: 5. From germline, CDR1 is SGHVS and CDR2 FQNEAQ. CDR3 DNA sequence: TGTGCCAGCAGCTTAGCACGTGGCGGGGGCTCCTACGAGCAGTACTTC. It is translated as CASSLARGGGSYEQYF.

In its sample, this clonotype was seen many times. J is TRBJ1-1 and V is TRBV4-2; weak D call: TRBD1 (6 bases). CDR1 and CDR2 from the germline V gene are LGHNA and YNFKEQ. CDR3 size: 13 residues. V was cut by 5 bases and J by 4 bases, with 11 bases left in between. The CDR3 DNA reads TGTGCCAGCAGCGTGGGGGCCCCCACTGAAGCTTTCTTT. Protein product: CASSVGAPTEAFF.

This clonotype has at least ten counts. This chain links TRBV6-4 with TRBJ2-3, with 8 bases that match TRBD1. Germline-derived CDR1 and CDR2 are MRHNA and SNTAGT. The CDR3 totals 14 residues. J was trimmed by 1 base and V by 3 bases; bases with no gene match: 0. DNA for the CDR3: TGTGCCAGCAGTGAGACAGGGGGCACAGATACGCAGTATTTT. Encoded protein: CASSETGGTDTQYF.

This clonotype has only a few counts. The CDR3 loop reads CSARVTGAEKLFF. The CDR3 DNA reads as TGCAGTGCTAGAGTTACAGGGGCTGAAAAACTGTTTTTT. The chain has TRBV20-1 and TRBJ1-4, with 7 positions matching TRBD1. With V trimmed by 1 base and J by 7 bases, 3 bases remained unmatched. This CDR3 spans 13 amino acids. In germline, CDR1 is DFQATT, CDR2 SNEGSKA (reference sequence).

This clonotype came up a few times. This chain uses TRBV18 with TRBJ2-1; D unclear. Germline V gene sequence: CDR1 KGHSH, CDR2 LQKENI. The CDR3 covers 17 residues. V lost 0 bases and J lost 0, with 12 bases in between. CDR3 region: CASSPPVVLSSYNEQFF. The CDR3 nucleotides read TGTGCCAGCTCACCACCGGTAGTCCTCAGCTCCTACAATGAGCAGTTCTTC.

The J gene is TRBJ2-5, the V gene TRBV7-2; 11 bases agree with TRBD2. This CDR3 comprises 15 residues. Trimming removed 4 bases from V and 5 bases from J; junction bases left unmatched: 6. Germline values: CDR1 SGHTA, CDR2 FQGNSA. The CDR3 here is CASSSRGTSGETQYF. For the CDR3, the DNA is TGTGCCAGCAGCTCACGTGGGACTAGCGGCGAGACCCAGTACTTC.

J is TRBJ2-5 and V is TRBV5-1; 10 nucleotides match TRBD1. Gene TRBJ2-7 matches the end of the DNA better, so the J call may be wrong. Germline loops: CDR1 SGHRS, CDR2 YFSETQ. This CDR3 is 16 amino acids long. CDR3 nucleotide sequence: TGCGCCAGCAGCTTGGCTCCGGGACAGGGGTACTACGAGCAGTACTTC. Translating gives CASSLAPGQGYYEQYF.

In the case of this clonotype: Mismatch with germline at one junction end may stem from a read error. The chain uses TRBV27 and TRBJ2-1, with D possibly TRBD1 on 7 matching bases. This CDR3 region has 15 residues. The germline CDR1 and CDR2 sequences are MNHEY and SMNVEV (reference sequence). The CDR3 here is CAGSPSGGGYAEQFF. DNA for the CDR3: TGTGCCGGCAGTCCCTCAGGGGGAGGTTATGCTGAGCAGTTCTTC.

The chain joins TRBV6-5 to TRBJ2-7, with D uncertain. The CDR3 has 13 amino acids. The V and J ends lost 5 bases and 10 bases respectively, with 18 bases between them. Germline CDR1 reads MNHEY; CDR2 reads SVGAGI. The DNA for the CDR3 is TGTGCCAGCAGTATATCCTTAGCCGTCGCACAGTACTTC. As protein: CASSISLAVAQYF.

The chain has TRBV20-1 and TRBJ2-7; 9 nucleotides line up with TRBD1. The V gene's germline CDR1 is DFQATT and CDR2 SNEGSKA (reference sequence). The CDR3 length is 13 residues. V lost 6 bases and J lost 0; bases outside the gene matches: 3. The CDR3 DNA is TGCAGTGCATCGACAGGGGGCTCCTACGAGCAGTACTTC. This codes for CSASTGGSYEQYF.

The chain recombines TRBV7-8 with TRBJ2-1, with D unresolved. The ends were cut back, 0 bases at V and 10 bases at J, with 10 bases in the middle. This CDR3 has 13 residues. The germline gives CDR1 SGHVS, CDR2 FQNEAQ. The CDR3 region is CASSLALGWEQFF. Here the CDR3 DNA reads TGTGCCAGCAGCTTAGCTCTTGGCTGGGAGCAGTTCTTC.

This chain uses TRBV2 with TRBJ1-1; D unclear. The CDR3 sequence is 13 residues long. The V end lost 7 bases, the J end lost 1 base, and 10 bases lay between the germline ends. Germline V lookup: CDR1 SNHLY, CDR2 FYNNEI. This CDR3 reads CASTEQPNTEAFF. Here the CDR3 DNA reads TGTGCCAGCACGGAGCAGCCGAACACTGAAGCTTTCTTT.

In the case of this clonotype: At one end, the junction sequence differs from germline, possibly due to a read error. J is TRBJ2-7 and V is TRBV5-1; unclear D gene. CDR3 length equals 14 residues. Per the germline V gene, CDR1 is SGHRS and CDR2 is YFSETQ. The CDR3 DNA sequence: TGCGTCAGCAGCTCGGGCCCCGGCAGCTACGAGCAGTACTTC. Protein product: CVSSSGPGSYEQYF.